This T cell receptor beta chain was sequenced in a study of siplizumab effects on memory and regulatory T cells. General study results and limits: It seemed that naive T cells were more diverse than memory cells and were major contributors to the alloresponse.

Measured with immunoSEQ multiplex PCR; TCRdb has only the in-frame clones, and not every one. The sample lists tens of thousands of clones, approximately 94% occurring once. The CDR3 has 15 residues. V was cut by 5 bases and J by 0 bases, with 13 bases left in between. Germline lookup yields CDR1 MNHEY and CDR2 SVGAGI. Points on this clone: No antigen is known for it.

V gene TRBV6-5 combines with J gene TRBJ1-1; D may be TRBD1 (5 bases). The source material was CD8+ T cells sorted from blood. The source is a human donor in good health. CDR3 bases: TGTGCCAGCAGTACCCTCGGGGCTGTGAACACTGAAGCTTTCTTT. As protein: CASSTLGAVNTEAFF.